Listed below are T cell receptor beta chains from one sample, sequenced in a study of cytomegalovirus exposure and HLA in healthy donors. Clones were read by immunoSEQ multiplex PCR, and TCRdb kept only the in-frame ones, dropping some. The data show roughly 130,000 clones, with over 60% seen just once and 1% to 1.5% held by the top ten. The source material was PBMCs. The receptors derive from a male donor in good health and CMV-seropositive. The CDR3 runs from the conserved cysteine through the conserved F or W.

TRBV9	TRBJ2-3	CASSPSRGSTDTQYF
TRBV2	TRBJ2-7	CASSRWARTGSSYEQYF
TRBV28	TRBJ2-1	CASSFGYLAGHNEQFF
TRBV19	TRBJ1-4	CASSETGYPGVTNEKLFF
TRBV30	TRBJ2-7	CAWSVTAGGVYEQYF
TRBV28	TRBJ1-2	CASKGVGRRYGYTF
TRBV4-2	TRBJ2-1	CASSQLAGGPSEQFF
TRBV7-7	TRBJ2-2	CASSLSGGDTGELFF
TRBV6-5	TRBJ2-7	CASRKGGNYEQYF
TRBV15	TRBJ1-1	CATGAGGTNTEAFF
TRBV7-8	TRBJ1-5	CASSLRDRESQPQHF
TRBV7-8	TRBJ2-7	CASSPGGFHEQYF
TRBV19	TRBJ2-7	CASSEPGQGIYEQYF
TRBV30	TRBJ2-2	CAWSADFPTGELFF
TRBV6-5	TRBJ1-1	CASSYSFGGGNTEAFF
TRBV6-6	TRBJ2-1	CASSYGTSGRQQFF
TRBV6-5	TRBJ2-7	CASSYWDSTYEQYF
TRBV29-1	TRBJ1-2	CSVEQQGVGGYTF
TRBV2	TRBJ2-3	CASSRGGADTQYF
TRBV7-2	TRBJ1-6	CASSLGSTAGSYNSPLHF
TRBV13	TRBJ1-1	CASSLRGGMNTEAFF
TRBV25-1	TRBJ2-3	CASSDSRGWYF
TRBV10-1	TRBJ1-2	CASSESGRVGYPF
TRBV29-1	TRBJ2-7	CSVGQGFGYEQCF
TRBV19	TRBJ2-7	CASSPPPTGGSSYEQYF
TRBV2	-	CASSDDGVSYEQYF
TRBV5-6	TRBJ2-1	CASSSPEGTFEYEQFF
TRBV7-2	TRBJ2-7	CASSLEVFAEQYF
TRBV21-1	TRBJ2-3	CASSKKEAGPADTQYF
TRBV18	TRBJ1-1	CASYYNPGGDTEAFF
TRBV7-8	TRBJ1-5	CASSLARVISNQPQHF
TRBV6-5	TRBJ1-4	CASSLQAANEKLFF
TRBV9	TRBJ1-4	CASSVHGTDEKLFF
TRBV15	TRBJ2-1	CATSREGREGVEQFF
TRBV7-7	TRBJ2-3	CASSQTSGSLDTQYF
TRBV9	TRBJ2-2	CASSRGGSNTGELFF
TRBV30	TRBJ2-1	CAWSGVARDYEQFF
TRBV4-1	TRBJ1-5	CASSQEGGNQPQHF
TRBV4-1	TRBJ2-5	CASSQSATSQETQYF
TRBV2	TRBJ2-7	CASSVEGGGYEQYF
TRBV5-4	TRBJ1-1	CASSLLQGGNTEAFF
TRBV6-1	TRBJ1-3	CASSESAGGTGNTIYF
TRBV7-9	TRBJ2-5	CASSLGTGFLGGQETQYF
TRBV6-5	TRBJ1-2	CASGNTANYGYTF
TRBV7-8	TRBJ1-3	CASSLGSYSGNTIYF
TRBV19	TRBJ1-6	CASSAPRQIRNSPLHF
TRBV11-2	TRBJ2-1	CASTNSLRRGSSYNEQFF
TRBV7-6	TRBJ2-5	CASSLARQGERETQYF
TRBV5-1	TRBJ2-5	CASGGGETQYF
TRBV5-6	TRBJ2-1	CASSLGGSDEQFF
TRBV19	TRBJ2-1	CASSIGQAPGDEQFF
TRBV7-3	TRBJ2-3	CASSRTGASGRGDTQYF
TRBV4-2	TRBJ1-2	CASSQGPQGGYGYTF
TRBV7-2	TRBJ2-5	CASSSERLYQETQYF
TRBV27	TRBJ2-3	CASSLFGRRADTQYF